One sample yielded the 28 T cell receptor beta chains listed below, sequenced in a study of cytomegalovirus exposure and HLA in healthy donors. PCR amplification relied on 60 Vbeta primers (plus 13 Jbeta primers). Assay: immunoSEQ multiplex PCR; the TCRdb copy retains only in-frame clones and omits some. Among 110,000 to 150,000 clones listed, 73% were seen once. Source material: PBMCs. The receptors were sampled from a human donor in good health.

The chain uses TRBV4-1 and TRBJ1-1; the D is unclear. The V gene's germline CDR1 is MGHRA and CDR2 YSYEKL. Trimming removed 8 bases at V and 1 base at J, with 17 bases between. The CDR3 sequence is 15 residues long. The CDR3 loop reads CASGSPTEPNTEAFF. CDR3 in DNA: TGCGCCAGCGGGAGCCCTACAGAACCGAACACTGAAGCTTTCTTT.

J is TRBJ2-7 and V is TRBV6-1; TRBD2 matches 13 bases. Germline values: CDR1 MNHNS, CDR2 SASEGT. This CDR3 comprises 18 residues. The V gene end was trimmed by 3 bases and the J gene end by 4 bases; junction bases not matched to a gene: 12. The CDR3 spells CASSDGTRTSGRRYEQYF. In DNA form, the CDR3 reads TGTGCCAGCAGTGATGGGACTCGGACTAGCGGGAGAAGATACGAGCAGTACTTC.

The chain couples TRBV4-2 to TRBJ2-7; tentative D call: TRBD2 (5 bases). V was cut by 3 bases and J by 4 bases, with 7 bases left in between. This CDR3 has 12 residues. In germline, CDR1 is LGHNA, CDR2 YNFKEQ. Written as DNA, the CDR3 is TGTGCCAGCAGCCACCCGGGATACGAGCAGTACTTC. It translates to CASSHPGYEQYF.

The chain carries TRBV11-1 and TRBJ2-3; TRBD2 agrees at 12 bases. Germline CDR1 is SGHAT and CDR2 is FQDESV (reference sequence). The V gene end was trimmed by 1 base and the J gene end by 11 bases; junction bases not matched to a gene: 7. There are 15 residues in the CDR3. CDR3 nucleotide sequence: TGTGCCAGCAGCTTAGGGACTAGCGGGGTTAGTATGCAGTATTTT. Amino acid sequence: CASSLGTSGVSMQYF.

This clone has a handful of counts. This chain links TRBV7-3 with TRBJ2-2; 8 bases map to TRBD2. CDR1 and CDR2 from the germline V gene are SGHTA and FQGTGA. V was clipped by 2 bases and J by 3 bases; unmatched bases: 2. The length of the CDR3 is 15 residues. CDR3 in DNA: TGTGCCAGCAGCTTATTCGGGGGGGACACCGGGGAGCTGTTTTTT. Residues: CASSLFGGDTGELFF.

The V and J genes are TRBV7-9 and TRBJ2-3; 14 positions agree with TRBD2. The CDR3 is 15 amino acids. V was clipped by 1 base and J by 6 bases; unmatched bases: 0. The germline CDR1 and CDR2 sequences are SEHNR and FQNEAQ (reference sequence). CDR3 protein: CASSLGTSGRDTQYF. DNA of the CDR3: TGTGCCAGCAGCTTAGGGACTAGCGGGAGGGATACGCAGTATTTT. Complete variable domain (other parts from reference TRBV7-9 and TRBJ2-3): DTGVSQNPRHKITKRGQNVTFRCDPISEHNRLYWYRQTLGQGPEFLTYFQNEAQLEKSRLLSDRFSAERPKGSFSTLEIQRTEQGDSAMYLCASSLGTSGRDTQYFGPGTRLTVL.

The J gene is TRBJ2-7, the V gene TRBV27, with D maybe TRBD1 (5 bases). V was trimmed by 7 bases and J by 6 bases, leaving 19 bases between them. Germline CDR1 MNHEY, CDR2 SMNVEV (reference sequence). The CDR3 has 14 residues. The CDR3 loop is CASTVVPGSIEQYF. Here the CDR3 DNA reads TGTGCCAGCACTGTGGTTCCAGGGTCGATCGAGCAGTACTTC.

This rearrangement joins TRBV7-9 to TRBJ2-1; unclear D gene. V lost 1 base and J 5 bases, leaving 6 bases between the germline ends. The V gene's germline CDR1 is SEHNR and CDR2 FQNEAQ (reference sequence). This CDR3 contains 13 residues. CDR3 DNA: TGTGCCAGCAGCTTAGATTCAAACAATGAGCAGTTCTTC. Its protein is CASSLDSNNEQFF.

In regard to this clone: A read error may produce the germline difference seen at one junction end. The rearrangement uses TRBV19 and TRBJ2-3, with a weak D call TRBD2 (6 bases). The CDR3 extends over 13 amino acids. In germline, CDR1 is LNHDA, CDR2 SQIVND (reference sequence). CDR3 DNA sequence: TGTGCCACTAGTGGGGGGTGGGCAGATACGCAGTATTTT. It encodes CATSGGWADTQYF.

This clone was seen a few times. This chain joins TRBV7-8 and TRBJ2-1, with 7 nucleotides matching TRBD1. The germline V gene encodes CDR1 SGHVS and CDR2 FQNEAQ. The CDR3 contains 15 residues. The trim removed 5 bases at V and 1 base at J, leaving 5 bases unmatched. In DNA, the CDR3 is TGTGCCAGCAGCCCACAGGGGCAGTCCTACAATGAGCAGTTCTTC. Protein: CASSPQGQSYNEQFF. The whole variable domain, filled in from reference TRBV7-8 and TRBJ2-1, reads GAGVSQSPRYKVAKRGQDVALRCDPISGHVSLFWYQQALGQGPEFLTYFQNEAQLDKSGLPSDRFFAERPEGSVSTLKIQRTQQEDSAVYLCASSPQGQSYNEQFFGPGTRLTVL.

This clone was counted a few times. The chain couples TRBV6-6 to TRBJ1-1, with a tentative D call TRBD1 (6 bases). The CDR3 is 15 amino acids. Germline CDR1 is MNHNY and CDR2 is SVGAGI (reference sequence). V was shortened by 6 bases and J by 0 bases, with 14 bases between the two germline ends. Here the CDR3 reads CASRPRQVMNTEAFF. The CDR3 bases are TGTGCCAGCAGACCAAGACAGGTAATGAACACTGAAGCTTTCTTT.

This clone occurred a few times. The chain recombines TRBV27 with TRBJ1-3; 8 nucleotides match TRBD1. CDR3 length equals 15 residues. From germline, CDR1 is MNHEY and CDR2 SMNVEV (reference sequence). After removal of 2 bases from V and 4 bases from J, the junction contained 4 bases not matched to a gene. The CDR3 nucleotides are TGTGCCAGCAGTTTACAGGGGGCAGGAGGAAACACCATATATTTT. It translates to CASSLQGAGGNTIYF.

This clone has a handful of counts. The V call is TRBV14, the J call TRBJ2-1, with 13 bases aligning to TRBD2. The junction had 8 bases not matched to a gene; V was cut back by 4 bases and J by 8 bases. The CDR3 extends over 16 amino acids. CDR1 is SGHDN and CDR2 is FVKESK in the germline V gene. CDR3 in amino acids: CASSLLLAGGFYEQFF. For the CDR3, the DNA is TGTGCCAGCAGCCTTCTACTAGCGGGAGGGTTTTATGAGCAGTTCTTC.

The chain combines TRBV15 with TRBJ2-1, with 7 bases fitting TRBD2. Germline V lookup: CDR1 LNHNV, CDR2 YYDKDF (reference sequence). Germline trimming cut 5 bases from V and 1 base from J; bases unmatched to any gene: 8. The CDR3 length is 16 residues. The CDR3: CATSLSGYLSYNEQFF. CDR3 bases: TGTGCCACCAGCCTTAGCGGGTACCTTTCCTACAATGAGCAGTTCTTC.

The V and J genes are TRBV28 and TRBJ2-5; 11 bases are a match to TRBD2. Unmatched junction bases numbered 10, after V lost 5 bases and J lost 5 bases. Germline V gives CDR1 MDHEN, CDR2 SYDVKM. There are 16 residues in the CDR3. CDR3 DNA sequence: TGTGCCAGCAGTGCCATATCTAGCGGGGGGCGGGAGACCCAGTACTTC. Amino acid sequence: CASSAISSGGRETQYF.

V usage is TRBV7-9 and J usage is TRBJ1-4, with TRBD1 matching 7 bases. The CDR3 runs 16 residues. Trimming took 1 base from V and 6 from J; bases not matched to a gene: 8. The germline gives CDR1 SEHNR, CDR2 FQNEAQ (reference sequence). CDR3 sequence (DNA): TGTGCCAGCAGCTTAGGAGGGACAGACGGCTATGAAAAACTGTTTTTT. Amino acid sequence: CASSLGGTDGYEKLFF.

V gene TRBV5-5 combines with J gene TRBJ2-4, with D perhaps TRBD1 (6 bases). The CDR3 runs to 14 residues. Germline values: CDR1 SGHKS, CDR2 YYEKEE (reference sequence). V was clipped by 0 bases and J by 11 bases, with 15 bases between them. The CDR3 reads CASSLAWQGTFQYF. The DNA for the CDR3 is TGTGCCAGCAGCTTGGCCTGGCAGGGGACCTTTCAGTACTTC.

This clone was counted a few times. The V and J genes are TRBV5-4 and TRBJ2-2; 10 bases map to TRBD2. The germline CDR1 and CDR2 sequences are SGHNT and YYREEE (reference sequence). This CDR3 contains 17 residues. J was trimmed by 0 bases and V by 1 base; bases with no gene match: 3. CDR3 residues: CASSLLAGATNTGELFF. The CDR3 region has the DNA TGTGCCAGCAGCTTGCTAGCGGGGGCCACGAACACCGGGGAGCTGTTTTTT. Based on the CDR3 plus reference TRBV5-4 and TRBJ2-2, the full variable domain is ETGVTQSPTHLIKTRGQQVTLRCSSQSGHNTVSWYQQALGQGPQFIFQYYREEENGRGNFPPRFSGLQFPNYSSELNVNALELDDSALYLCASSLLAGATNTGELFFGEGSRLTVL.

J is TRBJ2-3 and V is TRBV6-4; TRBD2 might be the D (6 bases). This CDR3 has 15 amino acids. The ends were cut back, 3 bases at V and 2 bases at J, with 12 bases in the middle. CDR1 and CDR2 (germline): MRHNA, SNTAGT. The CDR3 nucleotides read TGTGCCAGCAGTGAGCTAGCGAGTCCCACAGATACGCAGTATTTT. This translates into CASSELASPTDTQYF.

This rearrangement joins TRBV10-2 to TRBJ1-2; D not resolved. Trimming pared 2 bases from V and 8 bases from J, leaving 15 bases between. Germline lookup yields CDR1 WSHSY and CDR2 SAAADI. The CDR3 totals 14 residues. CDR3 region: CASSEGVRGLGYTF. Here the CDR3 DNA reads TGCGCCAGCAGTGAGGGGGTCCGGGGTTTGGGCTACACCTTC.

This clone was found once. The chain is built from TRBV9 and TRBJ2-3; TRBD2 matches at 7 bases. V was pared by 1 base and J by 0 bases, with 2 bases of the junction left unmatched. From germline, CDR1 is SGDLS and CDR2 YYNGEE. The CDR3 runs 15 residues. CDR3 sequence reads: CASSVSGASTDTQYF. As DNA, the CDR3 is TGTGCCAGCAGCGTAAGCGGGGCTAGCACAGATACGCAGTATTTT.

Remarks on this clone: This sample includes further DNA sequences coding for the same CDR3. V is TRBV6-5 and J is TRBJ2-5, with D possibly matching TRBD1 (6 bases). V lost 2 bases and J 5 bases, leaving 9 bases between the germline ends. The V gene's germline CDR1 is MNHEY and CDR2 SVGAGI. The CDR3 is 13 amino acids. CDR3 region: CASSYGGSETQYF. Written as DNA, the CDR3 is TGTGCCAGCAGTTACGGGGGCTCGGAGACCCAGTACTTC.

V and J are TRBV30 and TRBJ2-5; 12 bases fit TRBD2. V lost 0 bases and J lost 5; bases outside the gene matches: 1. Per the germline V gene, CDR1 is GTSNPN and CDR2 is SVGIG (reference sequence). This CDR3 region has 14 residues. CDR3 nucleotide sequence: TGTGCCTGGAGTGTCCTAGCGGGAGGGGAGACCCAGTACTTC. Residues: CAWSVLAGGETQYF.

The rearrangement uses TRBV27 and TRBJ2-5, with D unresolved. This CDR3 contains 13 residues. Trimming left V 3 bases short and J 2 bases short, with 7 bases between. In germline, CDR1 is MNHEY, CDR2 SMNVEV (reference sequence). The CDR3 DNA is TGTGCCAGCAGTTTTAGGAGTCAAGAGACCCAGTACTTC. Residues: CASSFRSQETQYF.

This clone was detected once. This chain connects TRBV28 to TRBJ2-7; 9 bases agree with TRBD2. CDR1 and CDR2 from the germline V gene are MDHEN and SYDVKM. The CDR3 has 16 residues. V lost 5 bases and J lost 2; bases outside the gene matches: 10. The CDR3 DNA follows: TGTGCCAGCAGTCCCCCGATAGCGGGGGTGACCTACGAGCAGTACTTC. Translation gives CASSPPIAGVTYEQYF.

The J gene is TRBJ2-3, the V gene TRBV6-1, with 13 bases matching TRBD2. The CDR3 runs 16 residues. The V and J ends lost 4 bases and 3 bases, in that order; junction bases with no gene match: 4. The germline V gene has CDR1 MNHNS and CDR2 SASEGT. The CDR3 region is CASSVTSGRGTDTQYF. In DNA form, the CDR3 reads TGTGCCAGCAGTGTAACTAGCGGGAGGGGTACAGATACGCAGTATTTT.

The chain employs TRBV7-9 and TRBJ2-7, with TRBD1 matching 7 bases. Germline values: CDR1 SEHNR, CDR2 FQNEAQ (reference sequence). This CDR3 is 13 amino acids long. V trimming: 1 base; J trimming: 6 bases; junction bases outside the gene matches: 3. CDR3 loop: CASSLGQGGEQYF. The CDR3 DNA sequence: TGTGCCAGCAGCTTAGGACAGGGCGGCGAGCAGTACTTC.

V gene TRBV28 combines with J gene TRBJ2-4; 7 bases are a match to TRBD1. The CDR3 is 14 amino acids. Germline CDR1 MDHEN, CDR2 SYDVKM. The V gene end was trimmed by 5 bases and the J gene end by 3 bases; junction bases not matched to a gene: 4. CDR3 sequence (DNA): TGTGCCAGCAGTCACCGGGACAGCAAAAACATTCAGTACTTC. Its translation is CASSHRDSKNIQYF.